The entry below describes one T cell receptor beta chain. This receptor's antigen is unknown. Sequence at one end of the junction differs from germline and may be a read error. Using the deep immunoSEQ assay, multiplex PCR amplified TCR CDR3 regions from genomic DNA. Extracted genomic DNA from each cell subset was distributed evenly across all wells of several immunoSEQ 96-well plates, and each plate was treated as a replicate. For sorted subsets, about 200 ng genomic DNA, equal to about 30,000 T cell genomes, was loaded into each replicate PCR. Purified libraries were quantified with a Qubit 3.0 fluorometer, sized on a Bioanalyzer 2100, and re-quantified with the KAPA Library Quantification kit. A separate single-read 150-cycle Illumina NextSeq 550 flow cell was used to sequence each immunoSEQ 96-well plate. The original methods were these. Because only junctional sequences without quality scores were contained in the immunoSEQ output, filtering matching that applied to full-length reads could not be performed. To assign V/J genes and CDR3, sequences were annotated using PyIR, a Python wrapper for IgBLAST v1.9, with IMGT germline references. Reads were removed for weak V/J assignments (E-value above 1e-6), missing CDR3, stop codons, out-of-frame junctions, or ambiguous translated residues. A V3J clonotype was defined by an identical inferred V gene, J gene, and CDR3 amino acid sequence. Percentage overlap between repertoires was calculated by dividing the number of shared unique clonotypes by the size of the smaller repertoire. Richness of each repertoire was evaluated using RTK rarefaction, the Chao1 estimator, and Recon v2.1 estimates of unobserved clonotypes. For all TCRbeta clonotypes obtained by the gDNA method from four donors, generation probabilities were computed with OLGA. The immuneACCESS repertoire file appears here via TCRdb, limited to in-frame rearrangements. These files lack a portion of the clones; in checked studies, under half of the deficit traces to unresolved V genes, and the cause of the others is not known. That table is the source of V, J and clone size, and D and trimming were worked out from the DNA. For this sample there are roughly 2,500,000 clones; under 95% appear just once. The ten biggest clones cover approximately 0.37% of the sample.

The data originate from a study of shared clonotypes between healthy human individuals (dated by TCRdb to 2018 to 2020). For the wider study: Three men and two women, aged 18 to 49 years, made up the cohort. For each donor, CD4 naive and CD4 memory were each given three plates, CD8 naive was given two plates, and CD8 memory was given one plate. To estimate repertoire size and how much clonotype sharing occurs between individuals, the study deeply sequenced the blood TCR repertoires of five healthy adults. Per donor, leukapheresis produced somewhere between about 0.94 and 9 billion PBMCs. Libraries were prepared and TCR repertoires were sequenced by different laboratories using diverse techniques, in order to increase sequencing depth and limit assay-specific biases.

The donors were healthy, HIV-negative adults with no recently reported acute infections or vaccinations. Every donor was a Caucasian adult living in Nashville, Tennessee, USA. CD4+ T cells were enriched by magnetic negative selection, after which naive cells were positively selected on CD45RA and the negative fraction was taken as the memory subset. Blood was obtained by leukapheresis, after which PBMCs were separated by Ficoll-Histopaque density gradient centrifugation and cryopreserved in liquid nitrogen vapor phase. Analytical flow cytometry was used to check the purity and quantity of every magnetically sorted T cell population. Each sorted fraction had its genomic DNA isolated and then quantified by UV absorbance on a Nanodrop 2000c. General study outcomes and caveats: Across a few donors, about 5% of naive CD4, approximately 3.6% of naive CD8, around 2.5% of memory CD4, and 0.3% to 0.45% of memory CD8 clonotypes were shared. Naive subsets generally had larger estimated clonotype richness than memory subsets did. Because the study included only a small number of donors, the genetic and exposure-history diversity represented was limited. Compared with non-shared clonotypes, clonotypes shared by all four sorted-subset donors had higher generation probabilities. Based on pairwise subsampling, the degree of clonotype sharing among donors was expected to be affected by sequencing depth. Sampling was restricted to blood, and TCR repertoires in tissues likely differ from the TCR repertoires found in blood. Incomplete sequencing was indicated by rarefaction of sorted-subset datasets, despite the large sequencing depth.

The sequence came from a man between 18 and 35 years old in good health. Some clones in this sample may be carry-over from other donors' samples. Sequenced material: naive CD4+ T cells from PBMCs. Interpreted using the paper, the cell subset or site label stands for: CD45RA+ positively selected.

The CDR3 reads as follows: CASTLFTGATMGNEQFF. Read as DNA, the sequence is TGTGCCAGCACCTTGTTTACAGGGGCTACTATGGGGAATGAGCAGTTCTTC. The chain is encoded by TRBV5-6 joined to TRBJ2-1; 7 bases in the middle match TRBD1. For CDR1 and CDR2, the germline V gene lists SGHDT and YYEEEE. The CDR3, from cysteine to phenylalanine, totals 17 residues. The kept DNA is CDR3 alone, 51 bases in frame from the first base.